The 25 T cell receptor beta chains given below trace back to one sample, sequenced in a study of blood T cell repertoires in COVID-19. TCRdb's copy holds only in-frame clones and misses some; the assay was immunoSEQ multiplex PCR. Counted here are more than 75,000 clones, around 86% occurring once; the ten biggest clones make up roughly 15%. Input material: peripheral blood. The receptors derive from a woman aged 80 or over with active or convalescent COVID-19.

The V call is TRBV7-9, the J call TRBJ1-2; perhaps TRBD1 as D (6 bases). With 5 bases removed from V and 8 bases from J, the gap between germline ends came to 15 bases. Germline assignment: CDR1 SEHNR and CDR2 FQNEAQ (reference sequence). This CDR3 is built from 13 residues. In DNA, the CDR3 is TGTGCCAGCAGCCTCATACAGGGCCCCGGCTACACCTTC. Amino acids: CASSLIQGPGYTF.

This chain connects TRBV7-2 to TRBJ1-2; 7 bases match TRBD1. Trimming at V came to 2 bases and at J to 6 bases, leaving 6 bases not matched to a gene. Germline V CDR1 and CDR2: SGHTA, FQGNSA. The CDR3 spans 14 residues. CDR3 coding DNA: TGTGCCAGCAGCTTAAGGCGGCAGGGGGATGGCTACACCTTC. This sequence encodes CASSLRRQGDGYTF.

The gene calls are TRBV5-1 and TRBJ1-6; 7 bases agree with TRBD1. With V trimmed by 4 bases and J by 6 bases, 13 bases remained unmatched. CDR3 length: 17 residues. Germline V CDR1 and CDR2: SGHRS, YFSETQ. CDR3 loop: CASSAGTVLSANSPLHF. In DNA, the CDR3 is TGCGCCAGCAGCGCCGGGACAGTCCTATCCGCTAATTCACCCCTCCACTTT.

The chain has TRBV7-6 and TRBJ1-3; 7 bases are a match to TRBD1. Germline CDR1 reads SGHVS; CDR2 reads FNYEAQ. V lost 5 bases, J lost 3 bases, and 13 bases stayed unmatched. The CDR3 length is 17 residues. CDR3 sequence: CASSQTQGLLFGNTIYF. CDR3 DNA: TGTGCCAGCAGCCAAACACAGGGGCTACTCTTTGGAAACACCATATATTTT.

This rearrangement joins TRBV7-2 to TRBJ2-3; 7 positions agree with TRBD2. CDR1 SGHTA and CDR2 FQGNSA come from the germline V gene. Trimming at V came to 3 bases and at J to 6 bases, leaving 3 bases not matched to a gene. The CDR3 contains 13 residues. CDR3: CASSFAGADTQYF. The CDR3 region has the DNA TGTGCCAGCAGCTTCGCGGGAGCTGATACGCAGTATTTT.

This chain joins TRBV6-2 or TRBV6-3 and TRBJ1-1; 7 bases map to TRBD1. The length of the CDR3 is 15 residues. Trimming at V came to 3 bases and at J to 3 bases, leaving 7 bases not matched to a gene. Germline assignment: CDR1 MNHEY and CDR2 SVGEGT. The CDR3 bases are TGTGCCAGCAGTTATAAGGGACAGTCCTACACTGAAGCTTTCTTT. Its translation is CASSYKGQSYTEAFF.

The chain has TRBV9 and TRBJ2-3, with TRBD2 identical over 12 bases. From germline, CDR1 is SGDLS and CDR2 YYNGEE. This CDR3 comprises 16 residues. V gave up 3 bases and J gave up 5 bases; unmatched junction bases: 7. The CDR3 nucleotides are TGTGCCAGCAGCGGCCCTAGCGGGGGGGCTGGAGATACGCAGTATTTT. It is translated as CASSGPSGGAGDTQYF.

This clone was observed a few times. The chain joins TRBV19 to TRBJ1-4; D gene ambiguous. Germline lookup yields CDR1 LNHDA and CDR2 SQIVND (reference sequence). The CDR3 contains 13 residues. V dropped 5 bases and J dropped 8 bases, with 12 bases sitting between them. CDR3 loop: CASSGPPGEKLFF. The CDR3 nucleotides are TGTGCCAGTAGTGGACCGCCGGGGGAAAAACTGTTTTTT.

The chain is built from TRBV5-1 and TRBJ2-5, with 7 bases that match TRBD1. This CDR3 region has 17 residues. With 4 bases clipped from V and 2 bases from J, the junction kept 14 bases outside the gene matches. Germline V lookup: CDR1 SGHRS, CDR2 YFSETQ. CDR3 nucleotide sequence: TGCGCCAGCAGCCCTGGGCCAACAGGGGTGGGGCAAGAGACCCAGTACTTC. Translation gives CASSPGPTGVGQETQYF.

The chain recombines TRBV5-4 with TRBJ2-2; D perhaps matches TRBD2 (7 bases). Germline V gene sequence: CDR1 SGHNT, CDR2 YYREEE (reference sequence). Trimming took 0 bases from V and 4 from J, leaving 13 bases between them. The CDR3 totals 16 residues. The DNA for the CDR3 is TGTGCCAGCAGCTTGGTCGGGGGGCAGGGCACCGGGGAGCTGTTTTTT. The encoded protein is CASSLVGGQGTGELFF.

CDR3 in amino acids: CASTSWLAGNEQFF. CDR3 nucleotide sequence: TGTGCCAGTACCTCATGGCTAGCGGGGAATGAGCAGTTCTTC. J is TRBJ2-1 and V is TRBV19; TRBD2 matches 9 bases. The CDR3 loop spans 14 amino acids. V lost 7 bases and J lost 7; bases outside the gene matches: 8. The V gene's germline CDR1 is LNHDA and CDR2 SQIVND (reference sequence).

This clone was observed a few times. The chain links TRBV27 to TRBJ2-7; TRBD2 aligns across 7 bases. In germline, CDR1 is MNHEY, CDR2 SMNVEV (reference sequence). The V and J ends lost 8 bases and 1 base, in that order; junction bases with no gene match: 8. The CDR3 consists of 14 residues. CDR3: CASGTRRESYEQYF. The DNA for the CDR3 is TGTGCCAGCGGAACTAGGCGGGAGTCCTACGAGCAGTACTTC.

The genes are TRBV20-1 and TRBJ1-1, with D unclear. This CDR3 region has 15 residues. The V end was cut by 3 bases, the J end by 0 bases, with 14 bases between. In germline, CDR1 is DFQATT, CDR2 SNEGSKA (reference sequence). The CDR3 DNA reads TGCAGTGCTAGTGGTCTAGCCGCCCTGAACACTGAAGCTTTCTTT. It specifies CSASGLAALNTEAFF.

This clone appeared a few times. This chain connects TRBV7-9 to TRBJ2-7; no clear D. V dropped 3 bases and J dropped 7 bases, with 10 bases sitting between them. The germline CDR1 and CDR2 sequences are SEHNR and FQNEAQ (reference sequence). The CDR3 totals 12 residues. The DNA of the CDR3 is TGTGCCAGCAGCTTGTCTACCCTTGAGCAGTACTTC. Its protein product is CASSLSTLEQYF.

The rearrangement uses TRBV7-2 and TRBJ1-2; a weak D match, TRBD1 (6 bases). The length of the CDR3 is 12 residues. Trimming cost V 4 bases and J 5 bases, with 8 bases left between them. The germline V gene has CDR1 SGHTA and CDR2 FQGNSA. The CDR3 bases are TGTGCCAGCAGCTCACAGGGTTATGGCTACACCTTC. Amino acid sequence: CASSSQGYGYTF.

The sample holds many counts of this clone. The chain carries TRBV15 and TRBJ1-1, with unresolved D. Trimming took 0 bases from V and 1 from J, leaving 6 bases between them. CDR1 and CDR2 from the germline V gene are LNHNV and YYDKDF (reference sequence). The CDR3 length is 14 residues. The CDR3 is CATSRDRSNTEAFF. The CDR3 DNA follows: TGTGCCACCAGCAGAGACAGGTCGAACACTGAAGCTTTCTTT.

This clone is a singleton in its sample. The J gene is TRBJ2-1, the V gene TRBV7-8, with D hard to call. This CDR3 is 16 amino acids long. The germline gives CDR1 SGHVS, CDR2 FQNEAQ. With 5 bases removed from V and 0 bases from J, the gap between germline ends came to 14 bases. CDR3 amino acids: CASSDTEPRSYNEQFF. Here the CDR3 DNA reads TGTGCCAGCAGCGACACCGAACCTCGCTCCTACAATGAGCAGTTCTTC. The full variable domain, rest sourced from reference TRBV7-8 and TRBJ2-1, is GAGVSQSPRYKVAKRGQDVALRCDPISGHVSLFWYQQALGQGPEFLTYFQNEAQLDKSGLPSDRFFAERPEGSVSTLKIQRTQQEDSAVYLCASSDTEPRSYNEQFFGPGTRLTVL.

This chain links TRBV12-1 with TRBJ1-5. TRBV12-1 is noted as a pseudogene. This CDR3 is built from 14 residues. The CDR3 DNA sequence: TGTGCCAGCAGCCATCTAACTAGCAATCAGCCCCAGCATTTT. As protein: CASSHLTSNQPQHF.

The chain employs TRBV11-2 and TRBJ2-3; D gene unclear. V was cut by 3 bases and J by 1 base, with 8 bases left in between. CDR1 is SGHAT and CDR2 is FQNNGV in the germline V gene. CDR3 length equals 14 residues. The CDR3 region is CASSFGLGTDTQYF. CDR3 DNA: TGTGCCAGCAGCTTCGGTCTAGGCACAGATACGCAGTATTTT.

The rearrangement joins TRBV7-9 to TRBJ1-6; maybe TRBD1 (5 bases). The germline V gene has CDR1 SEHNR and CDR2 FQNEAQ (reference sequence). Trimming removed 7 bases from V and 5 bases from J, with 15 bases in between. CDR3 size: 15 residues. The CDR3 coding sequence is TGTGCCAGCATTACGGGGGAGGTTCATAATTCACCCCTCCACTTT. Its protein product is CASITGEVHNSPLHF.

The chain recombines TRBV30 with TRBJ1-3; D is perhaps TRBD1 (6 bases). The germline V and J ends were trimmed by 5 bases and 3 bases, with 14 bases remaining between them. This CDR3 contains 14 residues. Germline CDR1 GTSNPN, CDR2 SVGIG (reference sequence). Here the CDR3 DNA reads TGTGCCTGGGGCGGCGGGGGCAATGGAAACACCATATATTTT. Amino acid sequence: CAWGGGGNGNTIYF. Using reference TRBV30 and TRBJ1-3 for the parts outside the CDR3, the full variable domain is SQTIHQWPATLVQPVGSPLSLECTVEGTSNPNLYWYRQAAGRGLQLLFYSVGIGQISSEVPQNLSASRPQDRQFILSSKKLLLSDSGFYLCAWGGGGNGNTIYFGEGSWLTVV.

The chain uses TRBV7-3 and TRBJ1-2, with a possible D match to TRBD1 (6 bases). Germline assignment: CDR1 SGHTA and CDR2 FQGTGA. The V and J ends lost 5 bases and 4 bases respectively, with 17 bases between them. The length of the CDR3 is 15 residues. The CDR3 nucleotides are TGTGCCAGCAGCCCCTCCCAGGGGCGGACCTATGGCTACACCTTC. Residues: CASSPSQGRTYGYTF.

This clone has only one observation. The rearrangement uses TRBV3-1 (or the pseudogene TRBV3-2) and TRBJ2-2; 10 bases fit TRBD2. V lost 4 bases and J lost 3; bases outside the gene matches: 5. The CDR3 length is 16 residues. Germline V gives CDR1 LGHDT, CDR2 YNNKEL (reference sequence). The DNA for the CDR3 is TGTGCCAGCAGCCTTGCTAGCGGGGGTCACACCGGGGAGCTGTTTTTT. This gives the protein CASSLASGGHTGELFF.

This chain uses TRBV7-9 with TRBJ2-2; the match to TRBD2 covers 7 bases. The trim removed 8 bases at V and 5 bases at J, leaving 11 bases unmatched. Germline V gene sequence: CDR1 SEHNR, CDR2 FQNEAQ (reference sequence). The CDR3 has 15 residues. CDR3 loop: CASPSGTVETGELFF. In nucleotides, the CDR3 is TGTGCCAGCCCCAGCGGGACGGTGGAAACCGGGGAGCTGTTTTTT.

The genes are TRBV14 and TRBJ2-1; 13 nucleotides match TRBD2. Germline CDR1 reads SGHDN; CDR2 reads FVKESK. The V and J ends lost 3 bases and 0 bases, in that order; junction bases with no gene match: 8. The CDR3 runs 19 residues. CDR3 amino acids: CASSHRYTSGRVSYNEQFF. The CDR3 nucleotides are TGTGCCAGCAGCCACCGATATACTAGCGGGAGGGTCTCCTACAATGAGCAGTTCTTC.